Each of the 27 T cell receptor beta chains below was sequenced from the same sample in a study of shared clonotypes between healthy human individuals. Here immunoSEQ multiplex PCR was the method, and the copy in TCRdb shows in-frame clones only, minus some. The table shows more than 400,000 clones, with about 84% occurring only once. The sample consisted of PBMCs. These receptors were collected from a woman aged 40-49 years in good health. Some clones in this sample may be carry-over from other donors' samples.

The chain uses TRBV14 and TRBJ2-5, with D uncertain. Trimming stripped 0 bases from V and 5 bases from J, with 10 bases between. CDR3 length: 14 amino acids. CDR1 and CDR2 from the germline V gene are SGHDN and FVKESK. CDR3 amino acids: CASSQDWESETQYF. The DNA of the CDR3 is TGTGCCAGCAGCCAAGATTGGGAATCGGAGACCCAGTACTTC.

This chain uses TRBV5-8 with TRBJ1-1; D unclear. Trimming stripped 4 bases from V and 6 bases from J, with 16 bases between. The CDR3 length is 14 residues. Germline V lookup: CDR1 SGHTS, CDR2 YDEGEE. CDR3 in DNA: TGTGCCAGCAGCCGGTTAATCCAGCCCGCTGAAGCTTTCTTT. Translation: CASSRLIQPAEAFF.

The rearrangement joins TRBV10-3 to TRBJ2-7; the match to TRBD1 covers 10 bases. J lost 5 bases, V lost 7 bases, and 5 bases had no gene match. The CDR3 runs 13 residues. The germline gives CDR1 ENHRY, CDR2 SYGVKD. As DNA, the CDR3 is TGTGCCATCAATCCCGGGACAGGGGACGAGCAGTACTTC. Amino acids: CAINPGTGDEQYF.

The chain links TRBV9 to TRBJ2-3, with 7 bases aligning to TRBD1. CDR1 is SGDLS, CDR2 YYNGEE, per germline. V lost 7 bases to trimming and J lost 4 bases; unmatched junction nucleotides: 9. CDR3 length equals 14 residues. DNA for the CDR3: TGTGCCAGCGCTTGGGGGACAGACGCAGATACGCAGTATTTT. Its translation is CASAWGTDADTQYF.

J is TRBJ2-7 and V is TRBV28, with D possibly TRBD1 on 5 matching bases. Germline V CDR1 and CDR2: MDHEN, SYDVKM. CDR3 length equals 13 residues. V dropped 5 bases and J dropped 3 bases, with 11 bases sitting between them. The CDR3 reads CASSTGRDYEQYF. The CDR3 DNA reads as TGTGCCAGCAGTACGGGCAGGGACTACGAGCAGTACTTC. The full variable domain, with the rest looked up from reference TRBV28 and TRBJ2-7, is DVKVTQSSRYLVKRTGEKVFLECVQDMDHENMFWYRQDPGLGLRLIYFSYDVKMKEKGDIPEGYSVSREKKERFSLILESASTNQTSMYLCASSTGRDYEQYFGPGTRLTVT.

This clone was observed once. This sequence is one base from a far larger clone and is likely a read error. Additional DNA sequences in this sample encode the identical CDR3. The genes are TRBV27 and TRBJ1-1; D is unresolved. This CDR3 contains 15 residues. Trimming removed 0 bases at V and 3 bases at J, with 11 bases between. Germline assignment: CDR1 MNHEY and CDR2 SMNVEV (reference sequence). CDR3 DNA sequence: TGTGCCAGCAGTTTATCGATCTACACCCACACTGAAGCTTTCTTT. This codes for CASSLSIYTHTEAFF.

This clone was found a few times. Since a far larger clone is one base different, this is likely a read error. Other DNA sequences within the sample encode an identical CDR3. The CDR3 protein is CASSVPSSGYEQYF. As DNA, the CDR3 is TGTGCCAGCAGCGTCCCGTCTAGCGGATACGAGCAGTACTTC. The rearrangement links TRBV5-1 to TRBJ2-7; 7 nucleotides match TRBD2. From germline, CDR1 is SGHRS and CDR2 YFSETQ. This CDR3 has 14 residues.

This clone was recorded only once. CDR3 region: CASGRQPNTEAFF. The DNA for the CDR3 is TGTGCCAGCGGGCGACAACCGAACACTGAAGCTTTCTTT. The rearrangement uses TRBV2 and TRBJ1-1; D uncertain. This CDR3 spans 13 amino acids. The germline gives CDR1 SNHLY, CDR2 FYNNEI. V was pared by 8 bases and J by 1 base, with 11 bases between.

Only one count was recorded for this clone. Here the CDR3 reads CASGEGGADTQYF. The CDR3 DNA reads as TGTGCCAGCGGGGAGGGGGGCGCAGATACGCAGTATTTT. The chain combines TRBV11-2 with TRBJ2-3; D possibly corresponds to TRBD2 (7 bases). This CDR3 comprises 13 residues. V was clipped by 8 bases and J by 4 bases, with 13 bases between them. Germline CDR1 and CDR2: SGHAT and FQNNGV.

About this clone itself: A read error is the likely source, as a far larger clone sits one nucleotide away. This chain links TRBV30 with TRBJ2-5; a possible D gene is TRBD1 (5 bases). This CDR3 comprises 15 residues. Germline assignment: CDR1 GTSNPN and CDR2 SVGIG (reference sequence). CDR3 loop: CAWGVLGHGQETQYF. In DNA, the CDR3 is TGTGCCTGGGGTGTACTCGGACACGGCCAAGAGACCCAGTACTTC.

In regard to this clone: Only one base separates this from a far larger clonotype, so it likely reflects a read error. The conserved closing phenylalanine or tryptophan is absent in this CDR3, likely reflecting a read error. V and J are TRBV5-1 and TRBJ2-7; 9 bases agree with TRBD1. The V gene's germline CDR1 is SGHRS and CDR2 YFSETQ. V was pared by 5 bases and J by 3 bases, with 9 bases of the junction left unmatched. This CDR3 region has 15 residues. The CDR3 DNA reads TGCGCCAGCAGGTCCGGGACAGGGACGCTCTACGAGCAGTACCTC. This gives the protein CASRSGTGTLYEQYL.

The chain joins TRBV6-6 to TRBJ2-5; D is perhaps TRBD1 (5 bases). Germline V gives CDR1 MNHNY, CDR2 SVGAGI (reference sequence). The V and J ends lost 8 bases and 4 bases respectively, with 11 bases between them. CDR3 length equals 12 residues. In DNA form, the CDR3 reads TGTGCCAGCTGGGGCTTTGGAGAGACCCAGTACTTC. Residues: CASWGFGETQYF.

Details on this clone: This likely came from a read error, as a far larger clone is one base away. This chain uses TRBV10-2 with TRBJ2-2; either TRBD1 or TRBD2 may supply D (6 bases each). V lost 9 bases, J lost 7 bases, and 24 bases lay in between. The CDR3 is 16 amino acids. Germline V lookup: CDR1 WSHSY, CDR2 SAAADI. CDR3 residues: CASKKAGAQGGGELFF. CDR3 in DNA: TGCGCCAGTAAAAAAGCCGGGGCACAGGGAGGCGGGGAGCTGTTTTTT.

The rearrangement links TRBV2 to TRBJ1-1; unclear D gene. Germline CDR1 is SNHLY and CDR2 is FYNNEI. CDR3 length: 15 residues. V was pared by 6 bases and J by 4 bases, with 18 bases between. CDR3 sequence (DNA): TGTGCCAGCAGATCACTGGGCGAGGGTTTCACTGAAGCTTTCTTT. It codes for CASRSLGEGFTEAFF.

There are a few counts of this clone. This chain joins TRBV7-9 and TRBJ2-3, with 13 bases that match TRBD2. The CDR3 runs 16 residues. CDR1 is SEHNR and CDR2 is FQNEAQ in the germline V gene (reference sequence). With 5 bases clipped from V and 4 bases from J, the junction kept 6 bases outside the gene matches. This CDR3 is CASSRTSGSGADTQYF. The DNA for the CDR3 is TGTGCCAGCAGCCGGACTAGCGGGAGTGGGGCAGATACGCAGTATTTT.

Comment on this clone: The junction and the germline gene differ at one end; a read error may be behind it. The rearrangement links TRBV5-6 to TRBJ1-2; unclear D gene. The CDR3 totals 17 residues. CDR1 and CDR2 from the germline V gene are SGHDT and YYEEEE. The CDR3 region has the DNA TGCGCCAGCAGCTCTCTCTCGTGGGCGGAGATAAACTATGGCTACACCTTC. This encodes CASSSLSWAEINYGYTF.

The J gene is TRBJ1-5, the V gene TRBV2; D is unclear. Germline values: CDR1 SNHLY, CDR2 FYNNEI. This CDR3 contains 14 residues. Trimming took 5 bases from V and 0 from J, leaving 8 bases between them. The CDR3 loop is CASSRRISNQPQHF. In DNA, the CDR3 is TGTGCCAGCAGTCGGAGGATTAGCAATCAGCCCCAGCATTTT.

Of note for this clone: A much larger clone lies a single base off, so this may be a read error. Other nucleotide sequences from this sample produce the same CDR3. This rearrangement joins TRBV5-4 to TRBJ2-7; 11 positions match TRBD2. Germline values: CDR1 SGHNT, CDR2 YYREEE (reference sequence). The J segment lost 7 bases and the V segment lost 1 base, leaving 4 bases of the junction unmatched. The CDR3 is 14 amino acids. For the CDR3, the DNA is TGTGCCAGCAGCTTGACTAGCGGGAGCAAGGAGCAGTACTTC. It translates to CASSLTSGSKEQYF.

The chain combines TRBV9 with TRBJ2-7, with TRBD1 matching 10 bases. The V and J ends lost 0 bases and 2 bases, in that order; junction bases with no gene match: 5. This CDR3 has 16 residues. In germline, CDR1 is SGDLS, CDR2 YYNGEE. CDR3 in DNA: TGTGCCAGCAGCGTAGGCGGGACAGGGGTCCCCTACGAGCAGTACTTC. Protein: CASSVGGTGVPYEQYF.

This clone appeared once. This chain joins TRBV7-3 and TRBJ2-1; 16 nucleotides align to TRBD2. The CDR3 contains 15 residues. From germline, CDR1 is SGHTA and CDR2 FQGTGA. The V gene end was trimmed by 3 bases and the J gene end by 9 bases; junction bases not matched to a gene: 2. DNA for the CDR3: TGTGCCAGCAGCTTGGGACTAGCGGGAGGGGGTGAGCAGTTCTTC. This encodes CASSLGLAGGGEQFF.

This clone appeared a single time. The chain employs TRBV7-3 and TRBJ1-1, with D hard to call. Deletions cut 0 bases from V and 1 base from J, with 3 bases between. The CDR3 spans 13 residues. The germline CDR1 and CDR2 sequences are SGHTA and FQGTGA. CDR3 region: CASSLTQNTEAFF. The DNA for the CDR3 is TGTGCCAGCAGCTTAACACAGAACACTGAAGCTTTCTTT.

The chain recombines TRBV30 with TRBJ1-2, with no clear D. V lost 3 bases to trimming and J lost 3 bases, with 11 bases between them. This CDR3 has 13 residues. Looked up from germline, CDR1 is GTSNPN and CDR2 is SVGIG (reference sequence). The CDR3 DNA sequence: TGTGCCTGGAGCGTAGGCGGGGACTATGGCTACACCTTC. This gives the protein CAWSVGGDYGYTF.

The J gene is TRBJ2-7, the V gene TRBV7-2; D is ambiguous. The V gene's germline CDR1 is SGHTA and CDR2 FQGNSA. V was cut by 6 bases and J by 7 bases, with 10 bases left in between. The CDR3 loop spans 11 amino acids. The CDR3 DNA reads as TGTGCCAGCAGTCCTCTCGTGGAGCAGTACTTC. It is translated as CASSPLVEQYF.

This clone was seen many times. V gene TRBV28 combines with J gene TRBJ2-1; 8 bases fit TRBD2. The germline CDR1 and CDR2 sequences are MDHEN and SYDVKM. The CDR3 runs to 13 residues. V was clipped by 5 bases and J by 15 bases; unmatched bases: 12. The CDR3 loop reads CASSPIAGRAPFF. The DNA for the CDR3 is TGTGCCAGCAGTCCCATAGCGGGACGGGCGCCGTTCTTC.

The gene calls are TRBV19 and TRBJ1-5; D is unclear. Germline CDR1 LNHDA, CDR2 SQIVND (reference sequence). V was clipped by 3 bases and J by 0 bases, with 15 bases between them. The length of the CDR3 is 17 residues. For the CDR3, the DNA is TGTGCCAGTAGTATGAGGCATGGGGAATATAGCAATCAGCCCCAGCATTTT. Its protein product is CASSMRHGEYSNQPQHF.

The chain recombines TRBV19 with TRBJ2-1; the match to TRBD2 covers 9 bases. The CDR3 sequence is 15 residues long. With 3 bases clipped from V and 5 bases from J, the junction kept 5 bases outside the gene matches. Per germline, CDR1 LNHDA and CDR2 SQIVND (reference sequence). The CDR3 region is CASSIVLAGNNEQFF. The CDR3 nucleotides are TGTGCCAGTAGTATTGTTCTAGCGGGAAACAATGAGCAGTTCTTC. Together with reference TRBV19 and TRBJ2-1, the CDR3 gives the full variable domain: DGGITQSPKYLFRKEGQNVTLSCEQNLNHDAMYWYRQDPGQGLRLIYYSQIVNDFQKGDIAEGYSVSREKKESFPLTVTSAQKNPTAFYLCASSIVLAGNNEQFFGPGTRLTVL.

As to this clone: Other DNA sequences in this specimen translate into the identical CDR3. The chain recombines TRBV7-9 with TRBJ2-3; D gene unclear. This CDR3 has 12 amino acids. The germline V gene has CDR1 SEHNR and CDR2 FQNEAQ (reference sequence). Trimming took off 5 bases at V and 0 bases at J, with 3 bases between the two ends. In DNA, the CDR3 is TGTGCCAGCAGCCCTAGCACAGATACGCAGTATTTT. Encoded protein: CASSPSTDTQYF.